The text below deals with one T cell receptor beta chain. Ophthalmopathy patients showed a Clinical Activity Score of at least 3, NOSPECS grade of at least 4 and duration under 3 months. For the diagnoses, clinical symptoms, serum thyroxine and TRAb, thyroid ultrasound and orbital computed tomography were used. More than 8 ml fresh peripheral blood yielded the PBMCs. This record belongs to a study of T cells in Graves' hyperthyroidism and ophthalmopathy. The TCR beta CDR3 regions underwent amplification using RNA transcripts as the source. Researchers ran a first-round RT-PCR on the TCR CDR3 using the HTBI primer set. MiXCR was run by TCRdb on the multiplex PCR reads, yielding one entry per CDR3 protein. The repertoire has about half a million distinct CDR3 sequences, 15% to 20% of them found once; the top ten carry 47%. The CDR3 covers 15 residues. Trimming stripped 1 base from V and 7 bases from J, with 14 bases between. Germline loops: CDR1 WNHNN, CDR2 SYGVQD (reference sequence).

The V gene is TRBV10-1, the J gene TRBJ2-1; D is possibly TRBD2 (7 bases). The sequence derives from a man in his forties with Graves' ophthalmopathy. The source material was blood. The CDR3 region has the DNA TGCGCCAGCAGTGAGTTAGTGGGGGGGCGGAATGAGCAGTTCTTC. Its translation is CASSELVGGRNEQFF.